One sample yielded the 14 T cell receptor beta chains listed below, sequenced in a study of T cells in Graves' hyperthyroidism and ophthalmopathy. Amplification targeted TCR beta CDR3 regions from RNA transcripts. The HTBI primer set drove a first-round RT-PCR of the TCR CDR3. TCRdb called the multiplex PCR reads again in MiXCR, with one record for every CDR3 protein. The sample yields about 400,000 distinct CDR3 sequences, approximately 14% seen once. The specimen sequenced was blood. These receptors all come from a woman aged 18-29 years with Graves' hyperthyroidism.

In regard to this clonotype: Germline and junction disagree at one end, which may indicate a read error. This rearrangement joins TRBV30 to TRBJ2-1; D unclear. This CDR3 region has 15 residues. Germline V lookup: CDR1 GTSNPN, CDR2 SVGIG (reference sequence). CDR3 sequence reads: CAWRLLSDIYNEQLF. The DNA of the CDR3 is TGTGCCTGGAGATTATTATCTGACATCTACAATGAGCAGCTCTTC. The full variable domain, completed using reference TRBV30 and TRBJ2-1, is SQTIHQWPATLVQPVGSPLSLECTVEGTSNPNLYWYRQAAGRGLQLLFYSVGIGQISSEVPQNLSASRPQDRQFILSSKKLLLSDSGFYLCAWRLLSDIYNEQLFGPGTRLTVL.

This clonotype has at least ten counts. The chain joins TRBV20-1 to TRBJ2-7; 7 bases agree with TRBD1. The CDR3 length is 13 residues. Germline lookup yields CDR1 DFQATT and CDR2 SNEGSKA (reference sequence). Losses at the gene ends were 3 bases for V and 6 bases for J; bases not matched to a gene: 8. CDR3 sequence: CSASRQGHIEQYF. CDR3 coding DNA: TGCAGTGCTAGTCGACAGGGACACATCGAGCAGTACTTC.

This rearrangement joins TRBV12-5 to TRBJ2-7; D possibly matches TRBD1 or TRBD2 (5 bases each). The CDR3 is made up of 12 amino acids. Germline assignment: CDR1 LGHNT and CDR2 FRNRAP. The V end lost 5 bases, the J end lost 6 bases, and 11 bases lay between the germline ends. The CDR3 spells CASGLRDGEQYF. In nucleotides, the CDR3 is TGTGCTAGTGGTCTCAGGGACGGCGAGCAGTACTTC. The complete variable domain, with remaining parts taken from reference TRBV12-5 and TRBJ2-7, reads DARVTQTPRHKVTEMGQEVTMRCQPILGHNTVFWYRQTMMQGLELLAYFRNRAPLDDSGMPKDRFSAEMPDATLATLKIQPSEPRDSAVYFCASGLRDGEQYFGPGTRLTVT.

This clonotype was recorded at least ten times. The chain carries TRBV6-1 and TRBJ2-7, with D possibly being TRBD1 (7 bases). The V end lost 6 bases, the J end lost 3 bases, and 18 bases lay between the germline ends. Germline CDR1 is MNHNS and CDR2 is SASEGT. The CDR3 is 15 residues long. In nucleotides, the CDR3 is TGTGCCAGCAGCTTCCCGGGGCAGGGGGGCTACGAGCAGTACTTC. This encodes CASSFPGQGGYEQYF.

The chain recombines TRBV6-1 with TRBJ1-4, with D tentatively TRBD1 (6 bases). In germline, CDR1 is MNHNS, CDR2 SASEGT. V was trimmed by 6 bases and J by 5 bases, leaving 10 bases between them. CDR3 length: 13 residues. The CDR3 DNA sequence: TGTGCCAGCAGCCAGGGGAAAAATGAAAAACTGTTTTTT. Protein sequence: CASSQGKNEKLFF.

This clonotype came up many times. The V gene is TRBV5-1, the J gene TRBJ2-3; no clear D. This CDR3 region has 16 residues. The germline V and J ends were trimmed by 1 base and 0 bases, with 12 bases remaining between them. CDR1 is SGHRS and CDR2 is YFSETQ in the germline V gene. The DNA for the CDR3 is TGCGCCAGCAGCTTGCTGCGCGCGACTAGCACAGATACGCAGTATTTT. Protein: CASSLLRATSTDTQYF. Combining the CDR3 with reference TRBV5-1 and TRBJ2-3 gives the whole variable domain KAGVTQTPRYLIKTRGQQVTLSCSPISGHRSVSWYQQTPGQGLQFLFEYFSETQRNKGNFPGRFSGRQFSNSRSEMNVSTLELGDSALYLCASSLLRATSTDTQYFGPGTRLTVL.

The rearrangement links TRBV20-1 to TRBJ1-2; D remains ambiguous. With 6 bases removed from V and 5 bases from J, the gap between germline ends came to 10 bases. This CDR3 contains 11 residues. CDR1 and CDR2 from the germline V gene are DFQATT and SNEGSKA (reference sequence). The CDR3 DNA reads as TGCAGTGCCGAGGGCAAATATGGCTACACCTTC. Translation gives CSAEGKYGYTF.

This clonotype appeared many times. The J gene is TRBJ2-2, the V gene TRBV20-1; 10 bases align to TRBD2. Looked up from germline, CDR1 is DFQATT and CDR2 is SNEGSKA (reference sequence). The CDR3 runs to 14 residues. V gave up 6 bases and J gave up 5 bases; unmatched junction bases: 6. The CDR3 protein is CSAGVAGGTGELFF. Here the CDR3 DNA reads TGCAGTGCCGGGGTAGCGGGGGGAACCGGGGAGCTGTTTTTT.

Ten or more counts support this clonotype. The chain carries TRBV27 and TRBJ1-3; 12 bases are a match to TRBD1. Germline CDR1 and CDR2: MNHEY and SMNVEV (reference sequence). J gave up 5 bases and V 5 bases, and 10 bases lay outside the gene matches. The CDR3 totals 17 residues. CDR3 sequence (DNA): TGTGCCAGCAGTCAATCCGGGACAGGGGGCCGAAGAAACACCATATATTTT. Protein: CASSQSGTGGRRNTIYF.

This rearrangement joins TRBV20-1 to TRBJ2-5; 7 bases are a match to TRBD1. Germline CDR1 is DFQATT and CDR2 is SNEGSKA (reference sequence). CDR3 size: 14 residues. J gave up 7 bases and V 5 bases, and 13 bases lay outside the gene matches. The CDR3, as DNA: TGCAGTGCTTCTCTTCCTGGGACAGTTGGGACCCAGTACTTC. Translated, it gives CSASLPGTVGTQYF.

This clonotype was counted at least ten times. V and J are TRBV7-3 and TRBJ1-6; no firm D call. The V gene lost 6 bases and the J gene lost 0 bases, with 12 bases spanning the gap. Per the germline V gene, CDR1 is SGHTA and CDR2 is FQGTGA. The CDR3 is made up of 16 amino acids. CDR3 protein: CASSTGGSSYNSPLHF. In nucleotides, the CDR3 is TGTGCCAGCAGTACTGGCGGGAGCTCCTATAATTCACCCCTCCACTTT. The whole variable domain, remainder taken from reference TRBV7-3 and TRBJ1-6, is GAGVSQTPSNKVTEKGKYVELRCDPISGHTALYWYRQSLGQGPEFLIYFQGTGAADDSGLPNDRFFAVRPEGSVSTLKIQRTERGDSAVYLCASSTGGSSYNSPLHFGNGTRLTVT.

This clonotype was detected ten times or more. This chain joins TRBV2 and TRBJ1-5; D is perhaps TRBD1 (5 bases). From germline, CDR1 is SNHLY and CDR2 FYNNEI. With 4 bases removed from V and 2 bases from J, the gap between germline ends came to 6 bases. CDR3 length equals 13 residues. CDR3 bases: TGTGCCAGCAGTGGAGGGGGCAATCAGCCCCAGCATTTT. As protein: CASSGGGNQPQHF.

This clonotype was observed a handful of times. The germline gene is not matched at one end of the junction; a read error may be the cause. The rearrangement joins TRBV7-9 to TRBJ1-4; D not certain. The V gene's germline CDR1 is SEHNR and CDR2 FQNEAQ (reference sequence). CDR3 length equals 11 residues. In nucleotides, the CDR3 is TGTGCCAGCGGCTTAGTTGAAAAACTGTTTTTT. This gives the protein CASGLVEKLFF.

The chain couples TRBV28 to TRBJ2-1; 7 bases are shared with TRBD2. The J call is in doubt because the DNA end fits TRBJ2-7 better. The CDR3 runs 15 residues. The V gene's germline CDR1 is MDHEN and CDR2 SYDVKM. The CDR3 coding sequence is TGTGCCAGCAGTTCCCTAGCGGACTCATACAATGAGCAGTACTTC. Protein product: CASSSLADSYNEQYF.